Following are 2 T cell receptor beta chains from one sample sequenced in a study of cytomegalovirus exposure and HLA in healthy donors. Use of 60 Vbeta and 13 Jbeta primers characterized the PCR. Libraries were prepared by immunoSEQ multiplex PCR; TCRdb keeps only in-frame clonotypes and omits some of them. The profile covers about 120,000 clones, with roughly 10% appearing a single time and about 4.7% taken by the ten largest. Specimen: PBMCs. The receptors shown here come from a young woman in good health and CMV-seropositive.

In this sample, this clone turned up a few times. The V gene is TRBV15, the J gene TRBJ2-7, with a weak D call TRBD1 (6 bases). CDR1 and CDR2 (germline): LNHNV, YYDKDF (reference sequence). Trimming cost V 3 bases and J 5 bases, with 17 bases left between them. CDR3 length: 15 residues. CDR3 loop: CATSSESGTSHEQYF. CDR3 nucleotide sequence: TGTGCCACCAGCAGTGAATCAGGGACATCCCACGAGCAGTACTTC.

This clone showed up just a few times. This chain links TRBV11-3 with TRBJ2-1, with D perhaps matching TRBD2 (6 bases). Trimming removed 1 base at V and 8 bases at J, with 18 bases between. Germline V CDR1 and CDR2: SGHNT, YENEEA. This CDR3 contains 16 residues. DNA for the CDR3: TGTGCCAGCAGCTTAGGGTCCGGGAGTATTAGCGATGAGCAGTTCTTC. This codes for CASSLGSGSISDEQFF.